This entry is about one T cell receptor beta chain. Its antigen is unknown. Base qualities are not provided; no much larger clone lies one nucleotide away. The CDR3 spans 14 residues, from the cysteine through the phenylalanine. Only the CDR3 portion is preserved as DNA: 42 bases, with reading frame beginning at the first base. Sequences SGHRS (CDR1) and YFSETQ (CDR2) are obtained from the germline V gene. Relative to germline, V is missing 4 bases and J is missing 3 bases, with 5 bases of the junction outside any gene match. This sample was included in a study of T cells and Merkel cell carcinoma outcomes (dated by TCRdb to about 2020). For context, the study as a whole: In patients with Merkel cell carcinoma, researchers looked at whether the T-cell repertoire of the tumor, along with T-cell density, could predict clinical outcome.

What the research found in general, with its limitations: According to the report, clinical outcomes in Merkel cell carcinoma patients could be predicted using T-cell density together with features of the T-cell repertoire.

Samples were obtained from patients with Merkel cell carcinoma. Receptor libraries were prepared by the immunoSEQ multiplex PCR assay. Imported from immuneACCESS, the table was reduced by TCRdb to in-frame sequences with V and J called. These copies leave out some clones; in studies compared against another copy, an unresolved V gene accounts for under half, and the cause of the remainder is not known. Counted in this sample were 15,000 to 25,000 clones; over 75% of them appeared once. Together, the top ten hold over 3% of the sample. The V and J genes are TRBV5-1 and TRBJ2-7; 9 central bases correspond to TRBD1. Sequencing used tumor tissue from Merkel cell carcinoma. The TCR sequence derives from a human donor with Merkel cell carcinoma. In nucleotide form, the sequence is TGCGCCAGCAGCGATACAGGGGGCAGCTACGAGCAGTACTTC. It is translated as CASSDTGGSYEQYF.